A selection of T cell receptor beta chains follows, all from one sample in a study of tumor-infiltrating lymphocytes in oesophageal squamous cell carcinoma. TCRdb analysed the PCR reads with MiXCR anew, one entry per CDR3 protein. This sample has more than 10,000 distinct CDR3 sequences, with roughly half found just once. Sequenced material: esophageal tumor tissue. The receptors shown here come from a male donor with esophageal squamous cell carcinoma. CDR3s include the opening cysteine and the closing phenylalanine or tryptophan. The order of the fields is clone size, V gene, J gene, D gene, CDR3 protein, CDR3 DNA. A D gene is named only where the DNA matches it firmly. The listing skips clone size in some rows; elsewhere it reads once, few, many or a size class.

>-|TRBV7-2|TRBJ1-4|-
CASSSNMVENEKLFF
TGTGCCAGCAGCTCGAACATGGTGGAAAATGAAAAACTGTTTTTT
>-|TRBV7-6|TRBJ2-1|TRBD1
CASSPTGGYEQFF
TGTGCCAGCAGCCCTACAGGGGGCTACGAGCAGTTCTTC
>-|TRBV5-8|TRBJ2-5|-
CASSPRQSQETQYF
TGTGCCAGCAGCCCCAGACAGTCACAAGAGACCCAGTACTTC
>-|TRBV7-2|TRBJ2-7|-
CASSLRSAYEQYF
TGTGCCAGCAGCTTAAGGTCAGCCTACGAGCAGTACTTC
>-|TRBV12-3/TRBV12-4|TRBJ2-7|-
CASSLVPSSLRNEQYF
TGTGCCAGCAGTTTAGTCCCCAGCAGCCTTAGGAACGAGCAGTACTTC
>-|TRBV7-3|TRBJ1-2|-
CASSPGGGGGYTF
TGTGCCAGCAGCCCCGGGGGAGGCGGAGGCTACACCTTC
>-|TRBV7-3|TRBJ2-5|TRBD2
CASSLTSVAGRNEQYF
TGTGCCAGCAGCTTAACGTCGGTAGCGGGAAGGAATGAGCAGTACTTC
>-|TRBV6-1|TRBJ2-1|-
CASSEAFYSQQFF
TGTGCCAGCAGTGAAGCTTTTTACTCTCAGCAGTTCTTC
>-|TRBV6-1|TRBJ2-1|-
CASSEPGRSYNEQFF
TGTGCCAGCAGTGAACCGGGACGGAGCTACAATGAGCAGTTCTTC
>-|TRBV5-3|TRBJ1-5|-
CASSLRRDQPQHF
TGTGCCAGCAGCTTGAGACGAGATCAGCCCCAGCATTTT
>-|TRBV7-2|TRBJ2-3|-
CASREDNTDTQYF
TGTGCCAGCAGAGAAGACAACACAGATACGCAGTATTTT
>-|TRBV5-6|TRBJ2-3|TRBD1
CASSARQGAAVADTQYF
TGTGCCAGCAGCGCGCGACAGGGAGCGGCGGTGGCAGATACGCAGTATTTT
>many|TRBV11-1|TRBJ2-7|TRBD2
CASSWTIAGVHNEQYF
TGTGCCAGCAGCTGGACCATAGCGGGGGTTCACAATGAGCAGTACTTC
>few|TRBV7-2|TRBJ2-1|-
CASSLMGGPYEQFF
TGTGCCAGCAGCTTAATGGGGGGACCCTACGAGCAGTTCTTC
>many|TRBV28|TRBJ1-5|-
CASRRDRRLYSNQPQHF
TGTGCCAGCAGGAGGGACCGACGACTGTATAGCAATCAGCCCCAGCATTTT
>medium-sized|TRBV7-9|TRBJ1-2|-
CASSTTGGAAPNYGYTF
TGTGCCAGCAGCACAACCGGGGGGGCAGCCCCTAACTATGGCTACACCTTC
>many|TRBV28|TRBJ1-1|-
CASSLGGNTEAFF
TGTGCCAGCAGTTTGGGCGGGAACACTGAAGCTTTCTTT
>once|TRBV7-3|TRBJ2-7|TRBD1
CASSLEPGTGFSYEQYF
TGTGCCAGCAGCTTAGAACCGGGGACAGGGTTCTCCTACGAGCAGTACTTC
>-|TRBV7-6|TRBJ2-6|-
CASSFVSAGTPFSGANVLTF
TGTGCCAGCAGCTTCGTTTCTGCGGGGACACCTTTCTCTGGGGCCAACGTCCTGACTTTC
>-|TRBV7-8|TRBJ2-7|-
CASSLAFSVVDEQYF
TGTGCCAGCAGCTTAGCTTTTTCAGTAGTGGACGAGCAGTACTTC
>few|TRBV7-2|TRBJ2-2|TRBD2
CASSPGLAEGSSTGELFF
TGTGCCAGCAGCCCGGGACTAGCGGAGGGGTCTAGCACCGGGGAGCTGTTTTTT
>-|TRBV7-2|TRBJ2-7|-
CASSQDQNSYEQYF
TGTGCCAGCAGCCAGGACCAGAACTCCTACGAGCAGTACTTC
>-|TRBV7-9|TRBJ2-7|-
CASSLVAVGAYEQYF
TGTGCCAGCAGCTTAGTCGCGGTGGGGGCCTACGAGCAGTACTTC
>-|TRBV7-6|TRBJ2-1|-
CASSLVGPEQFF
TGTGCCAGCAGCTTAGTAGGGCCAGAGCAGTTCTTC
>many|TRBV27|TRBJ2-1|TRBD1
CASRSGTGVNEQFF
TGTGCCAGCAGAAGTGGGACAGGGGTGAATGAGCAGTTCTTC
>-|TRBV24-1|TRBJ2-3|-
CATGTEGTQYF
TGTGCCACGGGTACGGAAGGTACGCAGTATTTT
>-|TRBV19|TRBJ2-3|TRBD2
CASSIGGTSGRAFGTDTQYF
TGTGCCAGTAGTATAGGAGGGACTAGCGGGAGGGCCTTTGGCACAGATACGCAGTATTTT
>few|TRBV7-6|TRBJ2-1|-
CASSQGGDEQFF
TGTGCCAGCAGCCAGGGGGGGGATGAGCAGTTCTTC
>-|TRBV7-3|TRBJ2-3|-
CASSVKGGAPDTQYF
TGTGCCAGCAGCGTAAAAGGGGGGGCCCCGGATACGCAGTATTTT
>many|TRBV7-9|TRBJ2-6|-
CASRSSLWLHLRF
-
>few|TRBV7-8|TRBJ2-5|-
CASSFSGGETQYF
TGTGCCAGCAGCTTTTCGGGCGGAGAGACCCAGTACTTC
>medium-sized|TRBV6-6|TRBJ2-7|-
CASSYSIQGGYEQYF
TGTGCCAGCAGTTACTCGATTCAAGGGGGGTACGAGCAGTACTTC
>-|TRBV7-6|TRBJ2-3|TRBD2
CASSFPSGGGPLQFTQYF
TGTGCCAGCAGCTTTCCGAGCGGGGGGGGCCCCTTACAATTTACGCAGTATTTT
>-|TRBV5-1|TRBJ2-1|-
CASSLIGGPNNEQFF
TGCGCCAGCAGCTTAATCGGGGGGCCCAACAATGAGCAGTTCTTC
>-|TRBV7-2|TRBJ2-1|-
CASSIGLHNNEQFF
TGTGCCAGCAGCATTGGACTACATAACAATGAGCAGTTCTTC
>few|TRBV7-8|TRBJ2-3|TRBD1
CASSLEGRGLGDTQYF
TGTGCCAGCAGCTTAGAAGGCAGGGGGCTCGGAGATACGCAGTATTTT
>once|TRBV5-1|TRBJ1-2|-
CASSINRDLVYGYTF
TGCGCCAGCAGCATTAACCGGGACCTCGTCTATGGCTACACCTTC
>-|TRBV7-3|TRBJ2-3|-
CASSLLNTDTQYF
TGTGCCAGCAGCCTACTAAATACAGATACGCAGTATTTT
>-|TRBV7-3|TRBJ1-6|TRBD1
CASSFRGTYNSPLHF
TGTGCCAGCAGCTTCAGGGGGACCTATAATTCACCCCTCCACTTC
>-|TRBV6-4|TRBJ1-1|-
CASSAQINTEAFF
TGTGCCAGCAGTGCCCAGATTAACACTGAAGCTTTCTTT
>-|TRBV7-6|TRBJ2-7|-
CASSLTTGYEQYF
TGTGCCAGCAGCTTAACAACGGGGTACGAGCAGTACTTC
>-|TRBV6-8|TRBJ2-5|-
CASSRERKETQYF
TGTGCCAGCAGTAGAGAAAGGAAAGAGACCCAGTACTTC
>-|TRBV27|TRBJ2-1|TRBD2
CASSLSGRGSYNEQFF
TGTGCCAGCAGTTTAAGCGGGAGAGGTTCCTACAATGAGCAGTTCTTC
>medium-sized|TRBV12-3/TRBV12-4|TRBJ1-4|TRBD1
CASRRDRVYNEKLFF
TGTGCCAGCAGAAGGGACAGGGTCTATAATGAAAAACTGTTTTTT
>medium-sized|TRBV6-1|TRBJ1-3|TRBD1
CASKQGGGNTIYF
TGTGCCAGCAAACAGGGGGGTGGAAACACCATATATTTT
>-|TRBV11-2|TRBJ1-6|-
CASSLDLGAGVTREQYF
TGTGCCAGCAGCTTAGATCTTGGAGCTGGGGTTACTAGGGAGCAGTACTTT
>-|TRBV7-4|TRBJ1-4|-
CASRGRENEKLFF
TGTGCCAGCAGGGGCAGGGAGAATGAAAAACTGTTTTTT
>large|TRBV7-8|TRBJ2-3|-
CASSLETSFRADTQYF
TGTGCCAGCAGCTTGGAGACTAGTTTTCGGGCAGATACGCAGTATTTT
>few|TRBV7-2|TRBJ2-7|TRBD2
CASSLVLAGEWYEQYF
TGTGCCAGCAGCTTGGTTCTAGCGGGAGAGTGGTACGAGCAGTACTTC
>-|TRBV12-3/TRBV12-4|TRBJ2-2|-
CASARVSNTGELFF
TGTGCCAGCGCACGGGTTTCGAACACCGGGGAGCTGTTTTTT
>-|TRBV7-3|TRBJ2-7|TRBD1
CASSRWTGTYEQYF
TGTGCCAGCAGCCGATGGACAGGGACCTACGAGCAGTACTTC
>-|TRBV11-2|TRBJ2-6|-
CASSPKGRLDGANVLTF
TGTGCCAGCAGCCCAAAGGGGCGGTTAGACGGGGCCAACGTCCTGACTTTC
>-|TRBV28|TRBJ1-2|-
CASRTGTLYGYTF
TGTGCCAGCAGGACCGGGACGCTCTATGGCTACACCTTC
>medium-sized|TRBV10-3|TRBJ2-7|TRBD2
CAISDTSGGHEQYF
TGTGCCATCAGTGACACTAGCGGAGGCCACGAGCAGTACTTC
>-|TRBV7-2|TRBJ2-3|TRBD1
CASSLDREAPDTQYF
TGTGCCAGCAGCTTGGACAGGGAGGCCCCAGATACGCAGTATTTT
>few|TRBV5-6|TRBJ2-2|TRBD2
CASSFGFSGSSAGELFF
TGTGCCAGCAGCTTTGGGTTTAGCGGGAGTTCGGCCGGGGAGCTGTTTTTT